Each of the 20 T cell receptor beta chains below was sequenced from the same sample in a study of OX40 agonist ivuxolimab in advanced cancers. Some clones are missing from TCRdb's copy, which holds only in-frame ones; the method was immunoSEQ multiplex PCR. The sample carries tens of thousands of clones, roughly 87% recorded once. Sequences were derived from CD4+ or CD8+ T cells sorted from blood, sampled in a trial of the OX40 agonist ivuxolimab. These receptors came from an adult with an advanced solid tumor such as melanoma, head and neck, liver or kidney cancer.

There are a few counts of this clone. The chain is built from TRBV27 and TRBJ1-5; D is uncertain. V lost 2 bases, J lost 0 bases, and 11 bases lay in between. This CDR3 is built from 16 residues. The germline V gene encodes CDR1 MNHEY and CDR2 SMNVEV (reference sequence). The CDR3 bases are TGTGCCAGCAGTTTAGACGGACGGCTTAGCAATCAGCCCCAGCATTTT. Amino acid sequence: CASSLDGRLSNQPQHF.

The chain recombines TRBV10-3 with TRBJ1-1; D is unclear. Germline V gene data show CDR1 as ENHRY and CDR2 as SYGVKD. V lost 6 bases and J 6 bases, leaving 14 bases between the germline ends. CDR3 size: 13 residues. CDR3 nucleotide sequence: TGTGCCATCAGGGACGGGGAAGTGGCTGAAGCTTTCTTT. This translates into CAIRDGEVAEAFF.

This clone is deemed medium-sized. The chain joins TRBV19 to TRBJ2-1; 7 bases agree with TRBD2. J was trimmed by 4 bases and V by 10 bases; bases with no gene match: 10. Germline V CDR1 and CDR2: LNHDA, SQIVND (reference sequence). The CDR3 runs 14 residues. The CDR3 protein is CATLQRDGYNEQFF. DNA for the CDR3: TGTGCCACCCTCCAGCGGGATGGGTACAATGAGCAGTTCTTC.

As concerns this clone: Other DNA sequences of this sample code for an identical CDR3. The chain carries TRBV6-1 and TRBJ1-5; no definite D call. The CDR3 sequence is 16 residues long. Trimming shortened V by 2 bases and J by 1 base, and 12 bases separated the two germline ends. Germline CDR1 and CDR2: MNHNS and SASEGT. The CDR3 sequence is CASSESPGHSNQPQHF. CDR3 DNA sequence: TGTGCCAGCAGTGAATCCCCAGGCCACAGCAATCAGCCCCAGCATTTT.

This CDR3 is CASSPEGGETALHF. CDR3 nucleotides: TGTGCCAGCAGCCCCGAAGGCGGCGAAACGGCCCTCCACTTT. This chain uses TRBV9 with TRBJ1-6, with no clear D. The germline V and J ends were trimmed by 4 bases and 14 bases, with 19 bases remaining between them. Germline V CDR1 and CDR2: SGDLS, YYNGEE. CDR3 length equals 14 residues.

The chain couples TRBV5-5 to TRBJ2-7, with TRBD1 identical over 8 bases. This CDR3 contains 15 residues. V lost 0 bases to trimming and J lost 3 bases; unmatched junction nucleotides: 5. Germline CDR1 is SGHKS and CDR2 is YYEKEE (reference sequence). The CDR3 nucleotides are TGTGCCAGCAGCTTGGTGGACAGGGCGGACTACGAGCAGTACTTC. This translates into CASSLVDRADYEQYF.

The chain links TRBV9 to TRBJ1-1; D remains unclear. The CDR3 totals 15 residues. Trimming cost V 2 bases and J 1 base, with 12 bases left between them. Germline V gene lookup returns CDR1 SGDLS and CDR2 YYNGEE. The CDR3 protein is CASSVTTDGNTEAFF. The CDR3 DNA sequence: TGTGCCAGCAGCGTGACAACAGACGGGAACACTGAAGCTTTCTTT. Looking up the rest from reference TRBV9 and TRBJ1-1 gives the full variable domain: DSGVTQTPKHLITATGQRVTLRCSPRSGDLSVYWYQQSLDQGLQFLIQYYNGEERAKGNILERFSAQQFPDLHSELNLSSLELGDSALYFCASSVTTDGNTEAFFGQGTRLTVV.

This clone was seen a single time. J is TRBJ2-7 and V is TRBV18, with TRBD1 matching 9 bases. Germline assignment: CDR1 KGHSH and CDR2 LQKENI. Germline trimming cut 3 bases from V and 2 bases from J; bases unmatched to any gene: 5. The CDR3 has 15 residues. CDR3 amino acids: CASSPRTGDPYEQYF. The CDR3 DNA follows: TGTGCCAGCTCACCCCGGACAGGGGACCCCTACGAGCAGTACTTC.

The chain's CDR3 is CATSRGDSSGNTIYF. In DNA, the CDR3 is TGTGCCACCAGCAGAGGGGACAGCTCTGGAAACACCATATATTTT. The gene calls are TRBV15 and TRBJ1-3; 7 bases agree with TRBD1. Per germline, CDR1 LNHNV and CDR2 YYDKDF (reference sequence). There are 15 residues in the CDR3. The V segment lost 1 base and the J segment 0 bases; nucleotides outside the gene matches: 0.

The chain joins TRBV15 to TRBJ1-2, with D perhaps matching TRBD1 (5 bases). In germline, CDR1 is LNHNV, CDR2 YYDKDF (reference sequence). V shed 3 bases and J shed 10 bases, with 12 bases lying between them. The CDR3 has 12 residues. Here the CDR3 DNA reads TGTGCCACCAGCAGCTACAGGCGTTCCTACACCTTC. Its translation is CATSSYRRSYTF.

This chain connects TRBV7-7 to TRBJ2-5, with 9 bases fitting TRBD1. Germline trimming cut 3 bases from V and 4 bases from J; bases unmatched to any gene: 15. Per the germline V gene, CDR1 is SSHAT and CDR2 is FNYEAQ (reference sequence). The CDR3 consists of 18 residues. The CDR3 region is CASSFSGTGLLMGETQYF. The CDR3 nucleotides are TGTGCCAGCAGCTTTTCCGGGACAGGGCTGTTGATGGGAGAGACCCAGTACTTC. Full variable domain (remainder filled in from reference TRBV7-7 and TRBJ2-5): GAGVSQSPRYKVTKRGQDVTLRCDPISSHATLYWYQQALGQGPEFLTYFNYEAQPDKSGLPSDRFSAERPEGSISTLTIQRTEQRDSAMYRCASSFSGTGLLMGETQYFGPGTRLLVL.

Only a few counts were recorded for this clone. This chain uses TRBV27 with TRBJ2-3; D is uncertain. Germline values: CDR1 MNHEY, CDR2 SMNVEV (reference sequence). Trimming pared 5 bases from V and 2 bases from J, leaving 8 bases between. CDR3 length: 13 residues. The CDR3 sequence is CASSPTLTDTQYF. The CDR3 DNA follows: TGTGCCAGCAGTCCAACCCTCACAGATACGCAGTATTTT.

This chain joins TRBV5-4 and TRBJ2-2; D call uncertain. The germline V gene has CDR1 SGHNT and CDR2 YYREEE (reference sequence). CDR3 length: 12 amino acids. Trimming pared 4 bases from V and 1 base from J, leaving 2 bases between. The CDR3 nucleotides read TGTGCCAGCAGCCGGAACACCGGGGAGCTGTTTTTT. Translation: CASSRNTGELFF.

The rearrangement links TRBV28 to TRBJ1-2, with 8 nucleotides matching TRBD1. Germline assignment: CDR1 MDHEN and CDR2 SYDVKM. The CDR3 totals 13 residues. J gave up 5 bases and V 6 bases, and 5 bases lay outside the gene matches. The DNA of the CDR3 is TGTGCCAGCAGGTGGACAGGGTTATATGGCTACACCTTC. It translates to CASRWTGLYGYTF.

This clone was picked up one time. The chain combines TRBV19 with TRBJ1-4; no firm D call. Trimming shortened V by 3 bases and J by 8 bases, and 16 bases separated the two germline ends. Germline V lookup: CDR1 LNHDA, CDR2 SQIVND (reference sequence). This CDR3 is 15 amino acids long. CDR3 sequence (DNA): TGTGCCAGTAGTATTACTCGGGGAGAAAGCGAAAAACTGTTTTTT. It specifies CASSITRGESEKLFF.

V gene TRBV4-2 combines with J gene TRBJ2-2; D is perhaps TRBD2 (6 bases). V lost 1 base, J lost 6 bases, and 12 bases lay in between. Looked up from germline, CDR1 is LGHNA and CDR2 is YNFKEQ. The CDR3 contains 15 residues. The DNA for the CDR3 is TGTGCCAGCAGCCAAGGGGACTTTTCCTCCGGGGAGCTGTTTTTT. Amino acids: CASSQGDFSSGELFF.

The chain recombines TRBV19 with TRBJ2-6; no definite D call. The CDR3 runs to 19 residues. Trimming shortened V by 4 bases and J by 0 bases, and 19 bases separated the two germline ends. Germline CDR1 and CDR2: LNHDA and SQIVND (reference sequence). The CDR3 DNA follows: TGTGCCAGTAGTACGGGCCAACTGGTTTTCAGCTCTGGGGCCAACGTCCTGACTTTC. It translates to CASSTGQLVFSSGANVLTF.

This chain connects TRBV7-9 to TRBJ2-5; either TRBD1 or TRBD2 may supply D (5 bases each). V gave up 8 bases and J gave up 1 base, with 14 bases separating them. The V gene's germline CDR1 is SEHNR and CDR2 FQNEAQ (reference sequence). The CDR3 runs to 14 residues. The CDR3 region is CASRLGGGQETQYF. The DNA of the CDR3 is TGTGCCAGCCGACTTGGGGGTGGCCAAGAGACCCAGTACTTC.

The chain has TRBV19 and TRBJ1-2, with 7 bases fitting TRBD1. The CDR3 extends over 14 amino acids. The ends lost 7 bases at V and 7 bases at J; junction bases unmatched: 12. The germline gives CDR1 LNHDA, CDR2 SQIVND (reference sequence). The CDR3 spells CASIGFEGATGYTF. The CDR3 DNA follows: TGTGCCAGTATCGGGTTCGAGGGGGCGACTGGCTACACCTTC.

The chain combines TRBV10-2 with TRBJ2-2, with D perhaps assigned TRBD1 or TRBD2 (5 bases each). The V and J ends lost 3 bases and 1 base respectively, with 9 bases between them. The CDR3 is made up of 15 amino acids. In germline, CDR1 is WSHSY, CDR2 SAAADI. CDR3 nucleotide sequence: TGCGCCAGCAGTGACGTGGGGGAGAACACCGGGGAGCTGTTTTTT. This encodes CASSDVGENTGELFF.